The 5 T cell receptor beta chains listed next were all sequenced from one sample in a study of blood T cell repertoires in COVID-19. The repertoire was sequenced with immunoSEQ multiplex PCR; TCRdb's copy has only in-frame clones and lacks some. This sample has under 250,000 clones, with roughly 85% found just once. The specimen was peripheral blood. The receptors were gathered from a woman aged 70-85 years with COVID-19, enrolled during active disease.

The V and J genes are TRBV6-5 and TRBJ1-5, with TRBD1 identical over 7 bases. J was trimmed by 4 bases and V by 8 bases; bases with no gene match: 5. CDR1 and CDR2 from the germline V gene are MNHEY and SVGAGI. This CDR3 is built from 13 residues. The CDR3 is CASCRTGNQPQHF. The CDR3 coding sequence is TGTGCCAGCTGCAGGACAGGAAATCAGCCCCAGCATTTT.

The CDR3 region has the DNA TGTGCCAGTACCCGGGACAACACCAACTATGGCTACACCTTC. It translates to CASTRDNTNYGYTF. The chain couples TRBV19 to TRBJ1-2; perhaps TRBD1 as D (6 bases). CDR3 length equals 14 residues. Deletions cut 7 bases from V and 2 bases from J, with 14 bases between. From germline, CDR1 is LNHDA and CDR2 SQIVND (reference sequence). The variable domain in full, completed from reference TRBV19 and TRBJ1-2, reads DGGITQSPKYLFRKEGQNVTLSCEQNLNHDAMYWYRQDPGQGLRLIYYSQIVNDFQKGDIAEGYSVSREKKESFPLTVTSAQKNPTAFYLCASTRDNTNYGYTFGSGTRLTVV.

Note on this clone: Additional DNA sequences in this sample encode the identical CDR3. The chain is built from TRBV7-9 and TRBJ2-2; no clear D gene. Deletions cut 2 bases from V and 5 bases from J, with 3 bases between. The CDR3 sequence is 12 residues long. Germline V gene data show CDR1 as SEHNR and CDR2 as FQNEAQ (reference sequence). As DNA, the CDR3 is TGTGCCAGCAGCTTATCTACCGGGGAGCTGTTTTTT. It yields the protein CASSLSTGELFF.

V gene TRBV3-1 (or the pseudogene TRBV3-2) combines with J gene TRBJ1-1; D is unresolved. Trimming removed 3 bases from V and 2 bases from J, with 10 bases in between. The CDR3 runs 14 residues. Germline V gene data show CDR1 as LGHDT and CDR2 as YNNKEL (reference sequence). For the CDR3, the DNA is TGTGCCAGCAGCCAGGAGGCAGGAAACACTGAAGCTTTCTTT. Translated, it gives CASSQEAGNTEAFF.

The chain has TRBV20-1 and TRBJ2-3; 7 bases match TRBD1. The length of the CDR3 is 11 residues. Germline V gives CDR1 DFQATT, CDR2 SNEGSKA (reference sequence). CDR3 in amino acids: CSPEGADTQYF. CDR3 DNA: TGCTCTCCAGAGGGGGCGGATACGCAGTATTTT.